The TCR beta chain described here comes from a study of CD8 T cells in Susac syndrome. Random hexamers were used to reverse transcribe an amount of about 0.45 to 1 ug RNA. Amplification of TCR beta CDR3 by immunoSEQ multiplex PCR spanned 54 Vbeta and 13 Jbeta. TCRdb used MiXCR to reprocess the immunoSEQ multiplex PCR reads, holding one entry per CDR3 protein. The table has some 120,000 distinct CDR3 sequences, around 96% seen once; the top ten hold more than 0.095%. Trimming took off 6 bases at V and 7 bases at J, with 17 bases between the two ends. From germline, CDR1 is MNHEY and CDR2 SVGEGT. The CDR3 consists of 14 residues. Sequencing of TCR beta covered CD8+ and CD4+ T cells obtained from blood.

Input material: CD4+ T cells from PBMCs. The receptor's source is a human donor in good health. This chain links TRBV6-2 or TRBV6-3 with TRBJ2-3, with D uncertain. The CDR3 spells CASRRAPFVNTQYF. As DNA, the CDR3 is TGTGCCAGCAGACGGGCCCCATTTGTGAATACGCAGTATTTT.